Listed here are 19 T cell receptor beta chains from one sample, sequenced in a study of immune evolution from preneoplasia to lung adenocarcinoma. TCRdb keeps only in-frame clones here, not all; method: immunoSEQ multiplex PCR. The table includes 7,400 or so clones, around 84% detected once. The sample comprised FFPE adjacent normal lung tissue. Receptors were obtained from a person between 65 and 80 years old with lung adenocarcinoma.

The chain is built from TRBV11-2 and TRBJ1-1; D perhaps matches TRBD1 (5 bases). The CDR3 spans 15 residues. V lost 5 bases and J lost 6, with 19 bases in between. Germline assignment: CDR1 SGHAT and CDR2 FQNNGV. DNA for the CDR3: TGTGCCAGCAGCCTCTCGCCTCGGGGCTCGGCTGAAGCTTTCTTT. Its protein product is CASSLSPRGSAEAFF.

The chain is built from TRBV7-2 and TRBJ2-2; the match to TRBD1 covers 9 bases. In germline, CDR1 is SGHTA, CDR2 FQGNSA. CDR3 length equals 13 residues. V lost 8 bases to trimming and J lost 5 bases; unmatched junction nucleotides: 3. CDR3 protein: CASSGQGTGELFF. CDR3 in DNA: TGTGCCAGCTCCGGACAGGGGACCGGGGAGCTGTTTTTT. Filled out from reference TRBV7-2 and TRBJ2-2, the complete variable domain reads GAGVSQSPSNKVTEKGKDVELRCDPISGHTALYWYRQSLGQGLEFLIYFQGNSAPDKSGLPSDRFSAERTGGSVSTLTIQRTQQEDSAVYLCASSGQGTGELFFGEGSRLTVL.

The V and J genes are TRBV30 and TRBJ1-5; D is undetermined. Trimming removed 1 base from V and 7 bases from J, with 8 bases in between. This CDR3 has 12 residues. The germline gives CDR1 GTSNPN, CDR2 SVGIG (reference sequence). The chain's CDR3 is CAWSGEGQPQHF. CDR3 DNA: TGTGCCTGGAGTGGAGAAGGACAGCCCCAGCATTTT.

A few counts support this clone. DNA for the CDR3: TGTGCCAGCAGCTCGACAGGGGTGCCTAGTAATGAGCAGTTCTTC. Protein product: CASSSTGVPSNEQFF. The chain couples TRBV7-9 to TRBJ2-1; TRBD1 agrees at 8 bases. Trimming cost V 4 bases and J 7 bases; bases outside gene matches: 9. The CDR3 totals 15 residues. Germline values: CDR1 SEHNR, CDR2 FQNEAQ (reference sequence).

The chain is built from TRBV29-1 and TRBJ2-7; D is unclear. Germline V gene lookup returns CDR1 SQVTM and CDR2 ANQGSEA. Between the trimmed V and J ends, which lost 2 bases and 1 base, there was a span of 3 bases. The CDR3 runs 11 residues. The CDR3 coding sequence is TGCAGCGTTGAACTGTCCTACGAGCAGTACTTC. It codes for CSVELSYEQYF.

J is TRBJ1-1 and V is TRBV10-3, with 9 positions matching TRBD1. The germline gives CDR1 ENHRY, CDR2 SYGVKD. This CDR3 contains 12 residues. The V and J ends lost 8 bases and 4 bases, in that order; junction bases with no gene match: 2. The CDR3 DNA reads TGTGCCATCGGGACAGGGACCACTGAAGCTTTCTTT. Translating gives CAIGTGTTEAFF.

The chain uses TRBV13 and TRBJ2-5; TRBD2 might be the D (7 bases). V lost 1 base, J lost 4 bases, and 19 bases lay in between. The CDR3 is made up of 17 amino acids. Per the germline V gene, CDR1 is PRHDT and CDR2 is FYEKMQ (reference sequence). DNA for the CDR3: TGTGCCAGCAGCTTAGAAGGTCGAGGGGGGGCCGGAGAGACCCAGTACTTC. Its translation: CASSLEGRGGAGETQYF. Combining the CDR3 with reference TRBV13 and TRBJ2-5 gives the whole variable domain AAGVIQSPRHLIKEKRETATLKCYPIPRHDTVYWYQQGPGQDPQFLISFYEKMQSDKGSIPDRFSAQQFSDYHSELNMSSLELGDSALYFCASSLEGRGGAGETQYFGPGTRLLVL.

CDR3 amino acids: CASSVGPAGLTDTQYF. DNA for the CDR3: TGTGCCAGCAGCGTAGGTCCAGCGGGGTTGACAGATACGCAGTATTTT. The chain is built from TRBV9 and TRBJ2-3; 7 bases are shared with TRBD2. Looked up from germline, CDR1 is SGDLS and CDR2 is YYNGEE. The CDR3 runs to 16 residues. Trimming at V came to 0 bases and at J to 3 bases, leaving 7 bases not matched to a gene.

V gene TRBV27 combines with J gene TRBJ2-5, with 7 bases that match TRBD1. The CDR3 has 16 residues. Germline CDR1 reads MNHEY; CDR2 reads SMNVEV (reference sequence). Trimming at V came to 1 base and at J to 4 bases, leaving 9 bases not matched to a gene. DNA for the CDR3: TGTGCCAGCAGTTTATTAGGGGGCGCGAGGGGAGAGACCCAGTACTTC. Its protein is CASSLLGGARGETQYF.

This rearrangement joins TRBV5-4 to TRBJ2-6, with 9 bases identical to TRBD1. The germline V gene has CDR1 SGHNT and CDR2 YYREEE (reference sequence). This CDR3 comprises 17 residues. With 2 bases clipped from V and 4 bases from J, the junction kept 7 bases outside the gene matches. In DNA, the CDR3 is TGTGCCAGCAGCTTATACAGGGGGCTACCGGGGGCCAACGTCCTGACTTTC. Protein: CASSLYRGLPGANVLTF.

For the CDR3, the DNA is TGCGCCAGCAGCATAGACAGCGGTGCGGGCAATCAGCCCCAGCATTTT. It encodes CASSIDSGAGNQPQHF. V gene TRBV5-1 combines with J gene TRBJ1-5; D may be TRBD1 (5 bases). CDR3 size: 16 residues. Germline V lookup: CDR1 SGHRS, CDR2 YFSETQ. Between the trimmed V and J ends, which lost 4 bases and 2 bases, there was a span of 16 bases. The full variable domain, with the rest looked up from reference TRBV5-1 and TRBJ1-5, is KAGVTQTPRYLIKTRGQQVTLSCSPISGHRSVSWYQQTPGQGLQFLFEYFSETQRNKGNFPGRFSGRQFSNSRSEMNVSTLELGDSALYLCASSIDSGAGNQPQHFGDGTRLSIL.

Turning to this clone: At one end the junction does not follow the germline gene, possibly because of a read error. The chain links TRBV7-7 to TRBJ2-5, with D perhaps TRBD1 or TRBD2 (5 bases each). CDR3 length equals 15 residues. The germline gives CDR1 SSHAT, CDR2 FNYEAQ (reference sequence). CDR3 DNA sequence: TGTGCTAGCAGCTCAGGGAGCCCCGGTCAGGAGACCCAGTACTTC. This codes for CASSSGSPGQETQYF.

The chain recombines TRBV5-6 with TRBJ2-2, with TRBD1 identical over 9 bases. After removal of 5 bases from V and 3 bases from J, the junction contained 5 bases not matched to a gene. This CDR3 contains 15 residues. CDR1 is SGHDT, CDR2 YYEEEE, per germline. DNA for the CDR3: TGTGCCAGCAGGTCGGGACAGGGAGACACCGGGGAGCTGTTTTTT. This translates into CASRSGQGDTGELFF.

V and J are TRBV6-5 and TRBJ1-1; 7 bases fit TRBD1. Germline V gene sequence: CDR1 MNHEY, CDR2 SVGAGI. The V gene end was trimmed by 0 bases and the J gene end by 0 bases; junction bases not matched to a gene: 4. CDR3 length: 16 residues. Here the CDR3 reads CASSYSRGRMNTEAFF. The CDR3 DNA reads as TGTGCCAGCAGTTACTCGAGGGGGCGGATGAACACTGAAGCTTTCTTT.

The rearrangement uses TRBV2 and TRBJ1-2; D gene unclear. V lost 1 base, J lost 3 bases, and 6 bases lay in between. Germline V CDR1 and CDR2: SNHLY, FYNNEI. This CDR3 is 13 amino acids long. CDR3 protein: CASSEGQYYGYTF. CDR3 DNA sequence: TGTGCCAGCAGTGAAGGGCAGTACTATGGCTACACCTTC.

The chain uses TRBV18 and TRBJ1-5; D is uncertain. The CDR3 is 11 amino acids. Germline V gene lookup returns CDR1 KGHSH and CDR2 LQKENI. Trimming cost V 7 bases and J 6 bases, with 7 bases left between them. As DNA, the CDR3 is TGTGCCAGCTTATTGTGTCAGCCCCAGCATTTT. As protein: CASLLCQPQHF.

This rearrangement joins TRBV19 to TRBJ1-2; 7 nucleotides line up with TRBD1. In germline, CDR1 is LNHDA, CDR2 SQIVND (reference sequence). The CDR3 runs to 17 residues. V trimming: 6 bases; J trimming: 1 base; junction bases outside the gene matches: 14. This CDR3 is CASSSGQARWDNYGYTF. The CDR3 DNA sequence: TGTGCCAGTAGCTCCGGACAGGCAAGGTGGGATAACTATGGCTACACCTTC.

The chain recombines TRBV18 with TRBJ1-1; D is perhaps TRBD1 (5 bases). The ends were cut back, 6 bases at V and 6 bases at J, with 14 bases in the middle. CDR3 size: 13 residues. CDR1 KGHSH and CDR2 LQKENI come from the germline V gene. In DNA, the CDR3 is TGTGCCAGCTCGGTTGGTCAGGGAGCTGAAGCTTTCTTT. Protein sequence: CASSVGQGAEAFF.

The chain is built from TRBV11-3 and TRBJ2-1; TRBD2 matches at 8 bases. The germline CDR1 and CDR2 sequences are SGHNT and YENEEA. The CDR3 covers 17 residues. J lost 4 bases, V lost 5 bases, and 13 bases had no gene match. In nucleotides, the CDR3 is TGTGCCAGCAGCCAACAAGCGGGGGAACGAGAATACAATGAGCAGTTCTTC. Its protein is CASSQQAGEREYNEQFF.